This T cell receptor (beta chain) appears in the sequencing data of a study of blood T cell repertoires in COVID-19 (TCRdb year 2020). About the investigation overall: Collaborator samples came from the United States, Italy and Spain and covered acute and convalescent phases of COVID-19. Samples were obtained from the ongoing ImmuneRACE study (first 160 participants) and from 1,254 subjects provided by 6 global collaborators. The material from the prospective study consisted of cDNA or gDNA derived from T cells, B-cell-depleted T cells, or PBMCs. HLA class I and class II types, where available, came from metadata supplied by the sample provider rather than from assay-based typing. The repertoires were released in a freely available public database intended as a resource for research on the immune response to SARS-CoV-2. Subjects who had been exposed to COVID-19, were actively infected with it, or had recovered from it provided the deeply sampled blood TCRbeta repertoires that made up the dataset. Sample metadata almost always included a de-identified subject ID, COVID-19 status, age in years and sex. What the research found in general, with its limitations: The quantity of clinical and demographic metadata differed by source and by participant and was supplied without curation.

Of note for this clone: Its antigen is not yet known. No base quality information exists; no much larger clone differs at one position.

TCRbeta CDR3 regions were amplified from genomic DNA using the immunoSEQ Assay, a bias-controlled multiplex PCR. The original pipeline was this. The number of nucleated cells in each sample was estimated from the amplification of reference gene primers within the assay. To quantify the absolute abundance of each unique TCRbeta CDR3 rearrangement, sequence reads were collapsed and filtered. Productive Simpson clonality was computed per sample as the square root of Simpson's diversity index over productive rearrangements. The immuneACCESS repertoire file appears here via TCRdb, limited to in-frame rearrangements. These files lack a portion of the clones; in checked studies, under half of the deficit traces to unresolved V genes, and the cause of the others is not known. V and J calls and clone size follow that table, whereas D and trimming were derived from the DNA. This sample comprises roughly 140,000 clones, roughly 77% of them detected only once. Less than 4.5% of the sample belongs to the ten largest clones.

V loses 5 bases at its end and J loses 7 bases; junction bases beyond the gene matches: 12. From the cysteine through the phenylalanine, the CDR3 covers 16 amino acids. Only CDR3 DNA remains: 48 bases, in frame from the first base. According to the germline V gene (reference sequence), CDR1 reads MNHEY and CDR2 reads SMNVEV. Each collaborating institution followed its own protocols to collect whole blood in K2EDTA tubes. Collaborator samples were shipped for TCRbeta analysis as frozen whole blood, isolated PBMCs, or DNA extracted from either sample type. The sequence was obtained from a man aged 55 to 70 with acute or convalescent COVID-19. Sample: peripheral blood. This chain joins TRBV27 to TRBJ2-7, with 12 bases matching TRBD2. The DNA is TGTGCCAGCAGTACGACTAGCGGGAGTATTGTTGGGGAGCAGTACTTC. This is translated as CASSTTSGSIVGEQYF.